What follows are 27 T cell receptor beta chains derived from one specimen sequenced in a study of type 1 regulatory T cells. These receptors' antigens are unknown. One entry per CDR3 protein results from TCRdb running MiXCR on the reads. The sample contains 60,000 to 80,000 distinct CDR3 sequences, around 60% of which appear only once. What was sequenced was cultured T cells, either the whole culture or a sorted T cell fraction (not recorded which). The subset: Tr1-enriched cell product generated in vitro against host alloantigens. The source of these receptors is a human donor in good health.

The J gene is TRBJ2-5, the V gene TRBV18; D perhaps matches TRBD2 (6 bases). Trimming took 0 bases from V and 0 from J, leaving 11 bases between them. Germline CDR1 is KGHSH and CDR2 is LQKENI. This CDR3 has 16 residues. In DNA form, the CDR3 reads TGTGCCAGCTCACCACCCCAAGCGGGTGACCAAGAGACCCAGTACTTC. This translates into CASSPPQAGDQETQYF.

The J gene is TRBJ2-3, the V gene TRBV28; TRBD2 matches at 12 bases. Germline values: CDR1 MDHEN, CDR2 SYDVKM. The V segment lost 5 bases and the J segment 5 bases; nucleotides outside the gene matches: 11. The CDR3 contains 17 residues. The CDR3 region has the DNA TGTGCCAGCAGTCCCTCGCGACTAGCGGGAGCCCGAGATACGCAGTATTTT. Its protein product is CASSPSRLAGARDTQYF.

This clonotype was observed a few times. The CDR3: CASSVGSDTQYF. The CDR3 DNA sequence: TGTGCCAGCAGCGTAGGGTCCGATACGCAGTATTTT. V usage is TRBV9 and J usage is TRBJ2-3, with D unresolved. V was clipped by 0 bases and J by 6 bases, with 5 bases between them. CDR3 length equals 12 residues. The germline V gene encodes CDR1 SGDLS and CDR2 YYNGEE.

This chain links TRBV12-3 or TRBV12-4 with TRBJ2-1; 12 bases agree with TRBD2. The J segment lost 8 bases and the V segment lost 7 bases, leaving 9 bases of the junction unmatched. This CDR3 has 15 amino acids. The CDR3 spells CASMHSSGRGHEQFF. The DNA of the CDR3 is TGTGCCAGCATGCATTCTAGCGGGAGGGGTCATGAGCAGTTCTTC.

This chain joins TRBV10-3 and TRBJ2-5; TRBD2 agrees at 7 bases. Looked up from germline, CDR1 is ENHRY and CDR2 is SYGVKD. This CDR3 is built from 16 residues. Germline trimming cut 0 bases from V and 2 bases from J; bases unmatched to any gene: 6. The CDR3 spells CAISESLGRGQETQYF. Here the CDR3 DNA reads TGTGCCATCAGTGAGTCGCTTGGGCGGGGGCAAGAGACCCAGTACTTC.

A few counts support this clonotype. This chain joins TRBV6-2 or TRBV6-3 and TRBJ1-1, with TRBD1 identical over 7 bases. The V gene end was trimmed by 8 bases and the J gene end by 4 bases; junction bases not matched to a gene: 4. The CDR3 runs to 12 residues. The germline CDR1 and CDR2 sequences are MNHEY and SVGEGT. CDR3 DNA: TGTGCCAGCGTGACAGGGTTCACTGAAGCTTTCTTT. It encodes CASVTGFTEAFF.

This clonotype was seen a handful of times. This chain uses TRBV5-1 with TRBJ2-1; TRBD2 matches at 13 bases. The CDR3 runs to 17 residues. Germline CDR1 is SGHRS and CDR2 is YFSETQ. The J segment lost 5 bases and the V segment lost 0 bases, leaving 5 bases of the junction unmatched. CDR3 nucleotide sequence: TGCGCCAGCAGCTTGGGGCCCGGGACTAGCGGGGACAATGAGCAGTTCTTC. It specifies CASSLGPGTSGDNEQFF.

This clonotype was seen a handful of times. The chain couples TRBV5-5 to TRBJ2-7; no firm D call. The length of the CDR3 is 11 residues. Germline V gene sequence: CDR1 SGHKS, CDR2 YYEKEE (reference sequence). Trimming stripped 3 bases from V and 2 bases from J, with 3 bases between. This CDR3 reads CASSSTYEQYF. CDR3 nucleotide sequence: TGTGCCAGCAGCTCAACCTACGAGCAGTACTTC.

The chain combines TRBV19 with TRBJ1-1; 9 positions match TRBD1. Trimming took 8 bases from V and 1 from J; bases not matched to a gene: 2. The V gene's germline CDR1 is LNHDA and CDR2 SQIVND (reference sequence). This CDR3 contains 13 residues. This CDR3 is CASGQGTNTEAFF. Written as DNA, the CDR3 is TGTGCCAGTGGACAGGGGACGAACACTGAAGCTTTCTTT.

Notes on this clonotype: One junction end disagrees with the germline gene, perhaps due to a read error. The chain uses TRBV9 and TRBJ2-2, with D possibly being TRBD2 (6 bases). The CDR3 consists of 13 residues. Germline assignment: CDR1 SGDLS and CDR2 YYNGEE. CDR3 residues: CANSLRLAGGLFF. CDR3 DNA: TGTGCCAACAGCCTTCGATTGGCCGGGGGGCTGTTTTTT.

The J gene is TRBJ2-7, the V gene TRBV12-3 or TRBV12-4, with 10 bases that match TRBD1. There are 14 residues in the CDR3. Unmatched junction bases numbered 9, after V lost 10 bases and J lost 3 bases. CDR3 loop: CATSTGTGVYEQYF. The CDR3 DNA sequence: TGTGCCACCTCAACCGGGACAGGGGTCTACGAGCAGTACTTC.

V gene TRBV6-2 or TRBV6-3 combines with J gene TRBJ2-2; D remains ambiguous. The CDR3 is 11 amino acids. V gave up 6 bases and J gave up 8 bases, with 7 bases separating them. From germline, CDR1 is MNHEY and CDR2 SVGEGT. In DNA, the CDR3 is TGTGCCAGCAGATCAAGTGGGGAGCTGTTTTTT. It specifies CASRSSGELFF.

CDR3 nucleotides: TGTGCCAGCAGTTTTACAGGGGGGGATTCACCCCTCCACTTT. Its protein product is CASSFTGGDSPLHF. J is TRBJ1-6 and V is TRBV12-3 or TRBV12-4; 8 bases fit TRBD1. The CDR3 is made up of 14 amino acids. J lost 8 bases, V lost 3 bases, and 3 bases had no gene match.

The gene calls are TRBV5-1 and TRBJ2-6, with unresolved D. CDR3 length equals 17 residues. Germline lookup yields CDR1 SGHRS and CDR2 YFSETQ. The V gene lost 4 bases and the J gene lost 0 bases, with 14 bases spanning the gap. This CDR3 reads CASSEITAGSGANVLTF. The CDR3 bases are TGCGCCAGCAGCGAAATAACAGCCGGCTCTGGGGCCAACGTCCTGACTTTC.

This clonotype was detected only a few times. The rearrangement links TRBV5-1 to TRBJ2-5, with 11 bases matching TRBD2. CDR3 size: 17 residues. The junction had 14 bases not matched to a gene; V was cut back by 4 bases and J by 6 bases. Looked up from germline, CDR1 is SGHRS and CDR2 is YFSETQ. The CDR3 here is CASSIWPLAGGLKTQYF. CDR3 bases: TGCGCCAGCAGCATCTGGCCCTTAGCGGGAGGGTTGAAGACCCAGTACTTC.

The gene calls are TRBV5-4 and TRBJ2-5, with D perhaps matching TRBD2 (6 bases). CDR1 is SGHNT and CDR2 is YYREEE in the germline V gene (reference sequence). Trimming left V 2 bases short and J 1 base short, with 9 bases between. This CDR3 region has 14 residues. CDR3 sequence: CASSFIAAQETQYF. CDR3 DNA sequence: TGTGCCAGCAGCTTTATAGCGGCCCAAGAGACCCAGTACTTC. The whole variable domain, remainder taken from reference TRBV5-4 and TRBJ2-5, is ETGVTQSPTHLIKTRGQQVTLRCSSQSGHNTVSWYQQALGQGPQFIFQYYREEENGRGNFPPRFSGLQFPNYSSELNVNALELDDSALYLCASSFIAAQETQYFGPGTRLLVL.

This sequence joins TRBV6-5 and TRBJ1-1; D is perhaps TRBD1 (6 bases). V lost 0 bases and J 1 base, leaving 15 bases between the germline ends. The CDR3 is 17 residues long. Per the germline V gene, CDR1 is MNHEY and CDR2 is SVGAGI. This chain's CDR3 is CASSYSGGGLRNTEAFF. CDR3 nucleotides: TGTGCCAGCAGTTACTCAGGTGGGGGGCTGAGGAACACTGAAGCTTTCTTT.

This clonotype was counted a few times. The CDR3 spells CASRGLGLSNQPQHF. Here the CDR3 DNA reads TGTGCCAGCAGGGGACTAGGCTTGAGCAATCAGCCCCAGCATTTT. This chain links TRBV6-1 with TRBJ1-5; D perhaps matches TRBD1 (5 bases). V shed 6 bases and J shed 1 base, with 13 bases lying between them. Germline V gives CDR1 MNHNS, CDR2 SASEGT. This CDR3 region has 15 residues.

V gene TRBV12-3 or TRBV12-4 combines with J gene TRBJ1-6; 8 bases are shared with TRBD1. The CDR3 spans 16 residues. Losses at the gene ends were 1 base for V and 7 bases for J; bases not matched to a gene: 6. Here the CDR3 DNA reads TGTGCCAGCAGTTTAGGTGCCCGGGACAGGAATTCACCCCTCCACTTT. Residues: CASSLGARDRNSPLHF.

The rearrangement joins TRBV14 to TRBJ1-6; D is possibly TRBD1 (5 bases). CDR3 length: 17 amino acids. V was trimmed by 5 bases and J by 0 bases, leaving 14 bases between them. Germline loops: CDR1 SGHDN, CDR2 FVKESK. This chain's CDR3 is CASSGRGRTSYNSPLHF. The CDR3 DNA reads as TGTGCCAGCAGCGGGAGGGGACGGACCTCCTATAATTCACCCCTCCACTTT.

This clonotype is labeled as medium-sized. The V gene is TRBV10-2, the J gene TRBJ2-1, with D possibly TRBD2 on 6 matching bases. Germline CDR1 is WSHSY and CDR2 is SAAADI. The CDR3 loop spans 14 amino acids. The V and J ends lost 8 bases and 10 bases respectively, with 21 bases between them. CDR3 sequence (DNA): TGCGCCAGCGGGTATAGCGGCTTGGCAGGAGAGCAGTTCTTC. As protein: CASGYSGLAGEQFF.

The V gene is TRBV7-9, the J gene TRBJ2-2; D not resolved. The CDR3 consists of 13 residues. Germline V gives CDR1 SEHNR, CDR2 FQNEAQ (reference sequence). V was pared by 3 bases and J by 7 bases, with 9 bases between. The CDR3 protein is CASSFSTGGELFF. CDR3 coding DNA: TGTGCCAGCAGCTTTTCTACGGGCGGGGAGCTGTTTTTT.

In this sample, this clonotype turned up a few times. The gene calls are TRBV4-3 and TRBJ1-2, with 10 bases lining up with TRBD1. Germline-derived CDR1 and CDR2 are LGHNA and YSLEER. There are 13 residues in the CDR3. The V and J ends lost 3 bases and 6 bases, in that order; junction bases with no gene match: 1. The CDR3 DNA follows: TGCGCCAGCAGCCAGGGGACAGGGGATGGCTACACCTTC. Amino acid sequence: CASSQGTGDGYTF.

The gene calls are TRBV20-1 and TRBJ2-1; D could derive from TRBD1 or TRBD2 (5 bases each). The CDR3 consists of 14 residues. Germline V lookup: CDR1 DFQATT, CDR2 SNEGSKA (reference sequence). V was clipped by 0 bases and J by 9 bases, with 15 bases between them. CDR3 nucleotides: TGCAGTGCTAGAGACGGGACCTCTGGCACTGAGCAGTTCTTC. As protein: CSARDGTSGTEQFF.

This clonotype occurred once. This rearrangement joins TRBV12-3 or TRBV12-4 to TRBJ2-1; TRBD1 aligns across 7 bases. The V gene end was trimmed by 5 bases and the J gene end by 7 bases; junction bases not matched to a gene: 8. CDR3 size: 14 residues. The CDR3 DNA reads as TGTGCCAGCAGTGCGCCGACAGGGCAAAATGAGCAGTTCTTC. It specifies CASSAPTGQNEQFF.

The chain joins TRBV20-1 to TRBJ1-1; D is uncertain. The CDR3 has 13 amino acids. CDR1 is DFQATT and CDR2 is SNEGSKA in the germline V gene (reference sequence). The germline V and J ends were trimmed by 6 bases and 4 bases, with 15 bases remaining between them. Here the CDR3 reads CSAADGPSTEAFF. In DNA, the CDR3 is TGCAGTGCCGCGGACGGCCCCAGCACTGAAGCTTTCTTT.

The chain recombines TRBV9 with TRBJ2-3; D is undetermined. V lost 3 bases and J 2 bases, leaving 10 bases between the germline ends. The CDR3 sequence is 14 residues long. From germline, CDR1 is SGDLS and CDR2 YYNGEE. CDR3 in DNA: TGTGCCAGCAGCGGCGGAATCCACACAGATACGCAGTATTTT. Residues: CASSGGIHTDTQYF.